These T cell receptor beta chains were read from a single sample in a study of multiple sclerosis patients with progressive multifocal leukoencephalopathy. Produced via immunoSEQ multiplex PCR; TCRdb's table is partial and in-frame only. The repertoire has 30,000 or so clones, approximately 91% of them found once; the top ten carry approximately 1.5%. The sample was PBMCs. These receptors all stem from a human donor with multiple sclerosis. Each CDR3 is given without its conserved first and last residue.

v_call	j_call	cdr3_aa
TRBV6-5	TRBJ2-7	ATRGGPYEQY
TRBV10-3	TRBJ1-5	AISESGILNQPQH
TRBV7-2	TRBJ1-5	ASSPDRQPQH
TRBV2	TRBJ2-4	ASSDAGVGNIQY
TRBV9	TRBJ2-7	AQLGGLAGAVGEQY
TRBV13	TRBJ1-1	ASSFLGPGLNTEAF
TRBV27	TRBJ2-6	ASKISGLLHSGANVLT
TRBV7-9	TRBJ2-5	ASSSQDRGWETQY
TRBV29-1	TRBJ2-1	SVEDLAAGGEQF
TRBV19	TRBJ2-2	ASSENRNTGELF
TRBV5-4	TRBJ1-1	ASTRRGTEAF
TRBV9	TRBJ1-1	ASSVEEGVAF
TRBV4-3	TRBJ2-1	ASSQEGREYNEQF
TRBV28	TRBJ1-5	ASRQYSNQPQH
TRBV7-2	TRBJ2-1	ASTKPYNEQF
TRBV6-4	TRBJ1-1	ARQGLLNTEAF
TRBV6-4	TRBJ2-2	ASSAGATGELF
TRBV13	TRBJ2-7	ASSLGRTGGYEQY
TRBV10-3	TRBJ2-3	AISAGVAGGPDTQY
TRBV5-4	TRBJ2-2	ASSLNSRTGELF
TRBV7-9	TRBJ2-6	ASSLSGRGSGANVLT
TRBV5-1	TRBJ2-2	ASSYFRGGGTGELF
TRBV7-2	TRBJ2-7	ASSPQVVGGYEQY
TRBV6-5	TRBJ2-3	ASSGLAEFTDTQY
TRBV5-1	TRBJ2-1	ASSLAWGYQPAADYYNEQF
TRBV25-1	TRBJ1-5	ASGGLSNQPQH
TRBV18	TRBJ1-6	ASSPDRSRSPLH
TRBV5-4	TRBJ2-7	ASSPTSGSSYEQY
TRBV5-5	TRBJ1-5	ASSRLLGQGDQPQH
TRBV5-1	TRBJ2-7	ASSWGRGGAVGEQY
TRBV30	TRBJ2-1	AWSVLPHLAGSYNEQF
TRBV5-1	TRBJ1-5	ASSPGHLSSNQPQH
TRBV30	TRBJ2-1	AWSVRVSEQF
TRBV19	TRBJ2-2	ASSPWDRGTGELF
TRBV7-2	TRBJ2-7	ASSLASRAHEQY
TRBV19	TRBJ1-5	ASSQGPNSNQPQH
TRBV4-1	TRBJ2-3	ASSQGWGLSTDTQY
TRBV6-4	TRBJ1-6	ASSDSAGYNSPLH
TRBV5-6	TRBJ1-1	ASSSMNTEAF
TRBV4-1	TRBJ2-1	ASSHPASGSGDEQF
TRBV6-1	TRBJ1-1	ASSEAGGRPEAF
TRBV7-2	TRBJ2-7	ASSPPAGVSHEQY
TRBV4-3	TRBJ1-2	ASSPRPGGAGYGYT
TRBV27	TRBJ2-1	TSSHLRTSYNEQF
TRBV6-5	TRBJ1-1	ASSPYFGTNTEAF
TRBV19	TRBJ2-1	ASSKTHEQF